This TCR beta chain was identified in a study of glioma-infiltrating T cells. The iRepertoire nested amplicon-rescue multiplex PCR amplified TCR alpha and beta CDR3s from RNA. One-step reverse transcription and amplification started from approximately 100-400 ng of tissue mRNA or PBMC total RNA. TCRdb fed the multiplex PCR reads into MiXCR, producing one record per CDR3 protein. The table shows a few hundred thousand distinct CDR3 sequences, with roughly two fifths occurring only once. With respect to this clonotype: A much larger clone lies a single base off, so this may be a read error.

Germline V gene sequence: CDR1 MNHEY, CDR2 SMNVEV (reference sequence). This CDR3 spans 14 amino acids. The receptor comes from a human donor with low-grade glioma or glioblastoma, undergoing nonglioma brain surgery, or in good health (not recorded which). The sequencing sample was made of glioma tissue, nonneoplastic brain tissue, or PBMCs (not recorded which). The chain carries TRBV27 and TRBJ2-3; no clear D. CDR3 loop: CACSLSWRGDTQYF. Here the CDR3 DNA reads TGTGCCTGCAGTTTATCTTGGCGTGGAGATACGCAGTATTTT.